Presented here are 3 T cell receptor beta chains from one specimen sequenced in a study of technical replicates of blood from several donors. Libraries were prepared by immunoSEQ multiplex PCR; TCRdb keeps only in-frame clonotypes and omits some of them. The table lists around 100,000 clones, roughly 94% of them singletons. What was sequenced was T cells isolated from PBMCs. These receptor sequences come from a human donor in good health.

The chain employs TRBV5-1 and TRBJ1-2; 7 nucleotides align to TRBD1. V lost 1 base and J lost 4; bases outside the gene matches: 7. CDR1 is SGHRS, CDR2 YFSETQ, per germline. This CDR3 region has 15 residues. The CDR3 DNA reads as TGCGCCAGCAGCTTGAAAGGAGGGGGCGGCTATGGCTACACCTTC. This encodes CASSLKGGGGYGYTF.

V gene TRBV5-1 combines with J gene TRBJ2-2; tentatively, D is TRBD2 (5 bases). The CDR3 loop spans 14 amino acids. V was pared by 5 bases and J by 3 bases, with 11 bases between. The V gene's germline CDR1 is SGHRS and CDR2 YFSETQ. The CDR3 bases are TGCGCCAGCAGGCCCACAGCGGACACCGGGGAGCTGTTTTTT. Encoded protein: CASRPTADTGELFF. Complete variable domain (other parts from reference TRBV5-1 and TRBJ2-2): KAGVTQTPRYLIKTRGQQVTLSCSPISGHRSVSWYQQTPGQGLQFLFEYFSETQRNKGNFPGRFSGRQFSNSRSEMNVSTLELGDSALYLCASRPTADTGELFFGEGSRLTVL.

J is TRBJ2-7 and V is TRBV6-1; D is possibly TRBD1 (5 bases). V lost 7 bases, J lost 0 bases, and 13 bases lay in between. The CDR3 consists of 14 residues. The germline gives CDR1 MNHNS, CDR2 SASEGT. The CDR3 DNA sequence: TGTGCCAGCAACGCTGGACACATCTCCTACGAGCAGTACTTC. This encodes CASNAGHISYEQYF.